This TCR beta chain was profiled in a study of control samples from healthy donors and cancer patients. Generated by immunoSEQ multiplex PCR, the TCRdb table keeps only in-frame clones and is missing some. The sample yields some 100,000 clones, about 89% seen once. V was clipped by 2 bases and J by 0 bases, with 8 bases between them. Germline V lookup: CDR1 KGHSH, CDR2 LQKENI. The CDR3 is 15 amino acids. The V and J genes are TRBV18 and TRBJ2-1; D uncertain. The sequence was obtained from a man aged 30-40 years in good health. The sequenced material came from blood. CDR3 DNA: TGTGCCAGCTCACCAGGGCCCAGCTCCTACAATGAGCAGTTCTTC. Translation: CASSPGPSSYNEQFF.